These 19 T cell receptor beta chains were all obtained from the same sample, sequenced in a study of T cell repertoires in aging, cancer and after chemotherapy. The template was genomic DNA from peripheral blood, not RNA. Multiplex touch-down PCR with TRB-A/B primers amplified rearranged V-D-J TRB sequences. One entry per CDR3 protein, called by TCRdb with MiXCR from the multiplex PCR reads. The sample shows about 3,300 distinct CDR3 sequences, approximately 38% of them seen only once. The specimen was blood. These receptors originate from a human donor in good health.

This clonotype came up a few times. The V gene is TRBV5-6, the J gene TRBJ1-4; D is unclear. The CDR3 loop spans 16 amino acids. Trimming took 4 bases from V and 0 from J, leaving 13 bases between them. Germline V gives CDR1 SGHDT, CDR2 YYEEEE. The CDR3 loop is CASSILSGATNEKLFF. The CDR3 region has the DNA TGTGCCAGCAGCATTCTGTCTGGCGCAACTAATGAAAAACTGTTTTTT.

The chain combines TRBV5-6 with TRBJ2-7; D is uncertain. This CDR3 contains 14 residues. Germline assignment: CDR1 SGHDT and CDR2 YYEEEE. Trimming removed 5 bases at V and 2 bases at J, with 14 bases between. The CDR3 spells CASRMSVFPYEQYV. CDR3 nucleotides: TGTGCCAGCAGAATGTCGGTCTTTCCCTACGAGCAGTACGTC.

This clonotype appeared a few times. CDR3 sequence (DNA): TGTGCCAGCAGTTCTGGAGCGGGGGGGAACACCGGGGAGCTGTTTTTT. Translated: CASSSGAGGNTGELFF. The chain joins TRBV12-3 or TRBV12-4 to TRBJ2-2, with 9 bases matching TRBD2. This CDR3 is 16 amino acids long. J was trimmed by 1 base and V by 4 bases; bases with no gene match: 4.

This clonotype was observed a few times. V gene TRBV11-3 combines with J gene TRBJ1-6; D may be TRBD1 (5 bases). CDR3 length: 14 residues. V was cut by 1 base and J by 9 bases, with 10 bases left in between. CDR1 and CDR2 (germline): SGHNT, YENEEA. CDR3 sequence (DNA): TGTGCCAGCAGCTTAGCAGGGTTTGGTTCACCCCTCCACTTT. This gives the protein CASSLAGFGSPLHF.

The chain links TRBV19 to TRBJ2-2; no definite D call. V lost 1 base and J lost 0, with 12 bases in between. This CDR3 has 17 residues. The germline CDR1 and CDR2 sequences are LNHDA and SQIVND (reference sequence). CDR3 DNA sequence: TGTGCCAGTAGTATAGCCTGGGCAGTCGCGAACACCGGGGAGCTGTTTTTT. It yields the protein CASSIAWAVANTGELFF.

The chain has TRBV5-1 and TRBJ2-2, with 9 bases that match TRBD2. The CDR3 length is 16 residues. The J segment lost 6 bases and the V segment lost 4 bases, leaving 10 bases of the junction unmatched. Germline-derived CDR1 and CDR2 are SGHRS and YFSETQ. The CDR3 loop reads CASSLLEAGGSGELFF. CDR3 DNA sequence: TGCGCCAGCAGCCTACTGGAAGCGGGGGGCTCCGGGGAGCTGTTTTTT.

The chain recombines TRBV5-5 with TRBJ2-5, with D perhaps TRBD2 (6 bases). Trimming took 3 bases from V and 4 from J, leaving 16 bases between them. The CDR3 is 15 amino acids. Germline CDR1 reads SGHKS; CDR2 reads YYEKEE (reference sequence). The CDR3 spells CASSSSAGPGETQYF. CDR3 nucleotide sequence: TGTGCCAGCAGCTCCTCCGCGGGGCCGGGAGAGACCCAGTACTTC.

This chain joins TRBV20-1 and TRBJ2-5; 11 bases are a match to TRBD2. Germline V gene sequence: CDR1 DFQATT, CDR2 SNEGSKA (reference sequence). The CDR3 runs 14 residues. Losses at the gene ends were 4 bases for V and 4 bases for J; bases not matched to a gene: 5. CDR3 sequence reads: CSAISGGGGETQYF. In DNA, the CDR3 is TGCAGTGCTATTAGCGGGGGGGGGGGAGAGACCCAGTACTTC.

This rearrangement joins TRBV7-3 to TRBJ1-2; D call uncertain. Germline V lookup: CDR1 SGHTA, CDR2 FQGTGA. The V end lost 5 bases, the J end lost 14 bases, and 21 bases lay between the germline ends. This CDR3 region has 13 residues. The CDR3 coding sequence is TGTGCCAGCAGCCCCGCCCCCCTGGAGAAACCTACCTTC. Protein sequence: CASSPAPLEKPTF. The full variable domain, with the rest looked up from reference TRBV7-3 and TRBJ1-2, is GAGVSQTPSNKVTEKGKYVELRCDPISGHTALYWYRQSLGQGPEFLIYFQGTGAADDSGLPNDRFFAVRPEGSVSTLKIQRTERGDSAVYLCASSPAPLEKPTFGSGTRLTVV.

The chain recombines TRBV30 with TRBJ1-6; 9 bases line up with TRBD1. Trimming at V came to 2 bases and at J to 8 bases, leaving 10 bases not matched to a gene. Germline V gene lookup returns CDR1 GTSNPN and CDR2 SVGIG (reference sequence). The CDR3 has 16 residues. The CDR3: CAWSSPGQGYDSPLHF. The CDR3 DNA is TGTGCCTGGAGTTCCCCGGGACAGGGTTATGATTCACCCCTCCACTTT.

The chain uses TRBV12-3 or TRBV12-4 and TRBJ2-5; D gene unclear. This CDR3 is built from 13 residues. Trimming took 4 bases from V and 2 from J, leaving 8 bases between them. The CDR3 DNA follows: TGTGCCAGCAGTTCCGGACCACAAGAGACCCAGTACTTC. It codes for CASSSGPQETQYF.

This clonotype is medium-sized by share. V gene TRBV6-1 combines with J gene TRBJ2-5, with D possibly being TRBD1 (5 bases). CDR3 size: 12 residues. The germline V gene encodes CDR1 MNHNS and CDR2 SASEGT. With 3 bases removed from V and 11 bases from J, the gap between germline ends came to 13 bases. The CDR3, as DNA: TGTGCCAGCAGTGATCAGGGTTATGGGCAGTACTTC. Encoded protein: CASSDQGYGQYF.

This clonotype was seen a handful of times. V is TRBV18 and J is TRBJ1-1; a possible D gene is TRBD1 (6 bases). The CDR3 covers 13 residues. Germline CDR1 reads KGHSH; CDR2 reads LQKENI. Trimming removed 4 bases from V and 1 base from J, with 7 bases in between. DNA for the CDR3: TGTGCCAGCTCACGACAGGAGAACACTGAAGCTTTCTTT. As protein: CASSRQENTEAFF.

The chain has TRBV5-1 and TRBJ2-1, with D unclear. This CDR3 comprises 13 residues. V was trimmed by 3 bases and J by 8 bases, leaving 12 bases between them. Germline loops: CDR1 SGHRS, CDR2 YFSETQ. CDR3 DNA: TGCGCCAGCAGCTACTCGGACGGCGATGAGCAGTTCTTC. As protein: CASSYSDGDEQFF. Drawing the rest from reference TRBV5-1 and TRBJ2-1, the complete variable domain is KAGVTQTPRYLIKTRGQQVTLSCSPISGHRSVSWYQQTPGQGLQFLFEYFSETQRNKGNFPGRFSGRQFSNSRSEMNVSTLELGDSALYLCASSYSDGDEQFFGPGTRLTVL.

The rearrangement links TRBV12-3 or TRBV12-4 to TRBJ1-2; D possibly corresponds to TRBD1 (5 bases). The V gene lost 3 bases and the J gene lost 6 bases, with 11 bases spanning the gap. This CDR3 is 13 amino acids long. The CDR3 reads CASSFGGVDGYTF. Written as DNA, the CDR3 is TGTGCCAGCAGTTTTGGGGGGGTGGATGGCTACACCTTC.

Concerning this clonotype: At one end, the junction sequence differs from germline, possibly due to a read error. The chain combines TRBV7-6 with TRBJ2-6; D not resolved. The CDR3 extends over 17 amino acids. CDR1 is SGHVS, CDR2 FNYEAQ, per germline. Here the CDR3 reads CASSQYPGPSGANVLTF. DNA of the CDR3: TGCGCCAGCAGCCAATATCCAGGTCCCTCTGGGGCCAACGTCCTGACTTTC.

This clonotype is categorized as medium-sized. The rearrangement joins TRBV20-1 to TRBJ2-3, with 9 bases identical to TRBD2. Per the germline V gene, CDR1 is DFQATT and CDR2 is SNEGSKA (reference sequence). CDR3 size: 15 residues. J gave up 0 bases and V 2 bases, and 3 bases lay outside the gene matches. CDR3 sequence reads: CSARKAGGSTDTQYF. In nucleotides, the CDR3 is TGCAGTGCTAGAAAGGCGGGGGGGAGCACAGATACGCAGTATTTT.

This clonotype appeared a single time. The chain joins TRBV5-4 to TRBJ2-3; 8 bases line up with TRBD2. There are 15 residues in the CDR3. In germline, CDR1 is SGHNT, CDR2 YYREEE (reference sequence). Losses at the gene ends were 2 bases for V and 8 bases for J; bases not matched to a gene: 10. CDR3 in amino acids: CASSLLAVGQVTQYF. CDR3 sequence (DNA): TGTGCCAGCAGCTTACTAGCGGTGGGCCAGGTTACGCAGTATTTT.

The chain is built from TRBV6-5 and TRBJ1-3, with no clear D. V lost 5 bases to trimming and J lost 4 bases, with 9 bases between them. CDR1 is MNHEY, CDR2 SVGAGI, per germline. The CDR3 length is 13 residues. The CDR3 spells CASSRGEGNTIYF. CDR3 nucleotides: TGTGCCAGCAGTCGGGGAGAAGGAAACACCATATATTTT.